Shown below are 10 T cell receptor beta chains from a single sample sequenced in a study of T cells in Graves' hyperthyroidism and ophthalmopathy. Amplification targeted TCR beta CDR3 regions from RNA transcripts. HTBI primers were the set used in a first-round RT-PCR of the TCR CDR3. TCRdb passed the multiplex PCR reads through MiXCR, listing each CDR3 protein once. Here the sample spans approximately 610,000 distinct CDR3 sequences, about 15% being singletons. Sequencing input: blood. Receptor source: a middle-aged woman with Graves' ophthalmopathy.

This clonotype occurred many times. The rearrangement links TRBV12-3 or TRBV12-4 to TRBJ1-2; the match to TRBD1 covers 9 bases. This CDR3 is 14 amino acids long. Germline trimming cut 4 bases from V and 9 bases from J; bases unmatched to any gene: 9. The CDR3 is CASSSGTGYSRYTF. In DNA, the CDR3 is TGTGCCAGCAGTTCAGGGACAGGGTATAGTCGCTACACCTTC.

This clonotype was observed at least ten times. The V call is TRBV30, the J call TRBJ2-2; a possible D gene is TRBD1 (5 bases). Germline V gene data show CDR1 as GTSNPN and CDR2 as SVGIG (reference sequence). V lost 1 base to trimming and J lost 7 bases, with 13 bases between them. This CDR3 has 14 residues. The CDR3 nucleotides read TGTGCCTGGAGTGGATATGGGGCCAGCGGGGAGCTGTTTTTT. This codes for CAWSGYGASGELFF.

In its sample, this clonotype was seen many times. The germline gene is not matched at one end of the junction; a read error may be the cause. The CDR3 region is CASSWSWGLAQESQYF. For the CDR3, the DNA is TGTGCCAGCAGTTGGAGCTGGGGACTAGCCCAAGAGAGCCAGTACTTC. This sequence joins TRBV12-3 or TRBV12-4 and TRBJ2-5; 9 positions agree with TRBD2. The CDR3 covers 16 residues.

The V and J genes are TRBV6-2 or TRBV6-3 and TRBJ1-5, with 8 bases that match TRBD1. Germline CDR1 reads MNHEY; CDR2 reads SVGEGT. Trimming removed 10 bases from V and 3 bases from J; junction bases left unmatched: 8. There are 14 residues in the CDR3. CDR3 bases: TGTGCCATCGACCGGGACAGGATCAATCAGCCCCAGCATTTT. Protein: CAIDRDRINQPQHF.

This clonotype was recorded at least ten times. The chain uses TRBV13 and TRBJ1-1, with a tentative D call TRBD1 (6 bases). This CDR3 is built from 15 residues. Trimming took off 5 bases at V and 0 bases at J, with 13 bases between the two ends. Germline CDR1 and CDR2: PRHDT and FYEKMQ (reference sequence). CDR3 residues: CASSTQGRMNTEAFF. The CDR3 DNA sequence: TGTGCCAGCAGCACACAGGGTAGAATGAACACTGAAGCTTTCTTT.

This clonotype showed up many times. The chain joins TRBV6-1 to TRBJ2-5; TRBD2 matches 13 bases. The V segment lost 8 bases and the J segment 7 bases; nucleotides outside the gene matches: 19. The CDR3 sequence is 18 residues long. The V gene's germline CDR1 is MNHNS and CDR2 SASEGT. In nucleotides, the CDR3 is TGTGCCAGCCGCCCTCTATCCTCGGGACTAGCGGGGTTTGGGACCCAGTACTTC. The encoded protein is CASRPLSSGLAGFGTQYF.

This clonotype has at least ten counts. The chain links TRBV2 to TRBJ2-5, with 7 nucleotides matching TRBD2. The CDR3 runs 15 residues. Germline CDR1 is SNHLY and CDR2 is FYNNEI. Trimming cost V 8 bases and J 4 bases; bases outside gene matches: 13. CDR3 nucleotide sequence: TGTGCCAGCGGGGGACTAAAGGCGGGCCGAGAGACCCAGTACTTC. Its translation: CASGGLKAGRETQYF.

This CDR3 reads CASSSTSLVAGELFF. DNA of the CDR3: TGTGCCAGCAGTTCCACTTCTCTCGTGGCCGGGGAGCTGTTTTTT. This chain connects TRBV27 to TRBJ2-2; D not certain. This CDR3 region has 15 residues. Germline V lookup: CDR1 MNHEY, CDR2 SMNVEV (reference sequence). Trimming took off 4 bases at V and 6 bases at J, with 15 bases between the two ends.

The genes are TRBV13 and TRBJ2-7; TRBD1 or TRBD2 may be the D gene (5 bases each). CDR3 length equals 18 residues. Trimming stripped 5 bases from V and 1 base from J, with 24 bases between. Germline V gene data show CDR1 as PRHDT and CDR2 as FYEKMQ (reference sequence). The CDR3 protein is CASSRMVPGTDTSYEQYF. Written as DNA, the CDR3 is TGTGCCAGCAGCCGTATGGTACCCGGGACGGATACTTCCTACGAGCAGTACTTC.

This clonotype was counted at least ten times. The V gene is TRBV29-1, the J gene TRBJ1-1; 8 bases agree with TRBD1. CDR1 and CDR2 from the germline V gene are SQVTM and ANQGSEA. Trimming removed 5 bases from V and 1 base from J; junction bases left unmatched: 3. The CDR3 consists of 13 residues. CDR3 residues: CSVTGQGNTEAFF. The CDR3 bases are TGCAGCGTTACCGGACAGGGGAACACTGAAGCTTTCTTT.